The rows below give T cell receptor beta chains drawn from one sample of a study of blood T cell repertoires in COVID-19. Sequencing used immunoSEQ multiplex PCR; TCRdb keeps in-frame clones, though not all of them. The data contain some 290,000 clones, approximately 86% of them seen just once; the ten biggest clones take up roughly 4%. The sequenced material came from peripheral blood. These receptors were taken from a young man with active or convalescent COVID-19. The CDR3 runs from the conserved cysteine through the conserved F or W.

V: TRBV7-9
J: TRBJ2-2
CDR3: CASSLLADTGELFF

V: TRBV12-3/TRBV12-4
J: TRBJ1-5
CDR3: CASSQGAIQPQHF

V: TRBV28
J: TRBJ2-1
CDR3: CASSSRQVTYNEQFF

V: TRBV5-4
J: TRBJ2-7
CDR3: CASSSVTGGRSYEQYF

V: TRBV7-9
J: TRBJ1-6
CDR3: CASTLGQVDSPLHF

V: TRBV7-2
J: TRBJ2-7
CDR3: CASSKGTGVDEQYF

V: TRBV7-3
J: TRBJ2-5
CDR3: CASSLMGGPEETQYF

V: TRBV11-2
J: TRBJ2-7
CDR3: CASSLGRGVGEQYF

V: TRBV6-5
J: TRBJ2-1
CDR3: CALRVGGREQFF

V: TRBV4-1
J: TRBJ2-2
CDR3: CASSQEVTSGTNTGELFF

V: TRBV20-1
J: TRBJ1-5
CDR3: CSASVWGQEDQPQHF

V: TRBV6-5
J: TRBJ2-7
CDR3: CASRPDRLPSYEQYF

V: TRBV3-1/TRBV3-2
J: TRBJ1-6
CDR3: CASSQDVGGLGDSPLHF

V: TRBV6-1
J: TRBJ2-7
CDR3: CASSEYLPSGVEYEQYF

V: TRBV5-1
J: TRBJ1-3
CDR3: CASSFRQGFGNTIYF

V: TRBV5-1
J: TRBJ1-2
CDR3: CASSVRGQGNYGYTF

V: TRBV5-6
J: TRBJ2-7
CDR3: CASSLRSGQAGQYF

V: TRBV7-2
J: TRBJ1-1
CDR3: CASSVRGSTEAFF